This T cell receptor (beta chain) is drawn from a study of shared clonotypes between healthy human individuals. Whole-study findings and limits: Only blood was sampled, and tissue TCR repertoires likely differ from blood ones. A few donors had around 5.2% of their naive CD4 clonotypes in common.

Per the original methods: Junction-only immunoSEQ sequences carried no quality scores, so filtering differed. TCRdb's copy holds only in-frame clones and misses some; the assay was immunoSEQ multiplex PCR. Clonal size and the V and J genes are those of that table, whereas D and trimming came from the DNA. The data hold about 870,000 clones, with almost 95% observed a single time. Concerning this clone: Its antigen is unknown.

Naive CD8 cells were CD45RO-negative, positively selected for CCR7, excluding terminally differentiated effector memory CD45RA+ cells. Losses at the gene ends were 4 bases for V and 4 bases for J; bases not matched to a gene: 4. The length of the CDR3 is 15 residues. Germline loops: CDR1 MGHDK, CDR2 SYGVNS. The rearrangement uses TRBV25-1 and TRBJ2-3, with TRBD2 matching 11 bases. This clonotype was obtained from a man aged 25 to 45 in good health. Sequencing used naive CD8+ T cells sorted from blood. Here the CDR3 reads CASSGSGLAADTQYF. CDR3 DNA sequence: TGTGCCAGCAGTGGATCGGGACTAGCGGCAGATACGCAGTATTTT.